This TCR beta chain was observed in a study of blood T cell repertoires in COVID-19. Assay used: immunoSEQ multiplex PCR; TCRdb lists only in-frame clones, some missing. In the table there are 150,000 to 200,000 clones, approximately 93% of which are singletons. The CDR3 consists of 14 residues. Between the trimmed V and J ends, which lost 8 bases and 4 bases, there was a span of 17 bases. Germline CDR1 and CDR2: MRHNA and SNTAGT. Sequenced input: peripheral blood. The chain links TRBV6-4 to TRBJ1-1, with D perhaps TRBD1 (6 bases). The sequence was collected from a woman aged 60-75 years with COVID-19, enrolled during active disease. CDR3 nucleotides: TGTGCCAGCCCGGGGGGGGCGGAGGTCACTGAAGCTTTCTTT. Translation: CASPGGAEVTEAFF.